This entry features one T cell receptor beta chain sequence. The CDR3 sequence is 16 residues long. CDR1 is SGHRS, CDR2 YFSETQ, per germline. V shed 6 bases and J shed 2 bases, with 19 bases lying between them. This sample was included in a study of CD8 T cells in Susac syndrome. RNA was extracted with the RNeasy kit, and a quantity of about 0.5 to 1 ug was reverse transcribed using random hexamers. Across 54 Vbeta and 13 Jbeta, TCR beta CDR3 was amplified with immunoSEQ multiplex PCR. TCRdb fed the immunoSEQ multiplex PCR reads into MiXCR, producing one record per CDR3 protein. Among a few hundred thousand distinct CDR3 sequences listed, approximately 95% were seen once. In blood CD8+ and CD4+ T cells, TCR beta underwent sequencing. Treatment-naive patients with stable or active relapsing-remitting disease were the multiple sclerosis controls.

What was sequenced was CD4+ T cells from PBMCs. The rearrangement uses TRBV5-1 and TRBJ2-3; perhaps TRBD2 as D (5 bases). This clonotype was obtained from a human donor with multiple sclerosis. This CDR3 is CASTPKEGLATDTQYF. In DNA, the CDR3 is TGCGCCAGCACCCCCAAAGAGGGCCTTGCCACAGATACGCAGTATTTT.